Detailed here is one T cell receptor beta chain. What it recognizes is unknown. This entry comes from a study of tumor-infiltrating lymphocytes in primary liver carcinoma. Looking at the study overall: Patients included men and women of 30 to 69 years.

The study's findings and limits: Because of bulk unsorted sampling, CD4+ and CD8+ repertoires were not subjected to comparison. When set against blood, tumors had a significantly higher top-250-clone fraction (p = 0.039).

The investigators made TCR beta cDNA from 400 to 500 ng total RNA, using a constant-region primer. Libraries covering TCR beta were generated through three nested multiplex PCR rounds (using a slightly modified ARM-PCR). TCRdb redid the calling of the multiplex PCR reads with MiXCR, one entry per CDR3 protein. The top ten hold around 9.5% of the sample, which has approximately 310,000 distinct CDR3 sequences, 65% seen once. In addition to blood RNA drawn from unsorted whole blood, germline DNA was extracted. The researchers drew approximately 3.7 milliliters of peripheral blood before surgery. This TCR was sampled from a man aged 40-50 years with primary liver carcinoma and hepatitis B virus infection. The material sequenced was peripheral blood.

CDR3 region: CASSYNRANYGYTF. In DNA, the CDR3 is TGTGCCAGCAGTTACAACCGAGCTAACTATGGCTACACCTTC. This chain connects TRBV6-5 to TRBJ1-2, with D uncertain. V dropped 2 bases and J dropped 0 bases, with 7 bases sitting between them. The CDR3 runs 14 residues. Per the germline V gene, CDR1 is MNHEY and CDR2 is SVGAGI.